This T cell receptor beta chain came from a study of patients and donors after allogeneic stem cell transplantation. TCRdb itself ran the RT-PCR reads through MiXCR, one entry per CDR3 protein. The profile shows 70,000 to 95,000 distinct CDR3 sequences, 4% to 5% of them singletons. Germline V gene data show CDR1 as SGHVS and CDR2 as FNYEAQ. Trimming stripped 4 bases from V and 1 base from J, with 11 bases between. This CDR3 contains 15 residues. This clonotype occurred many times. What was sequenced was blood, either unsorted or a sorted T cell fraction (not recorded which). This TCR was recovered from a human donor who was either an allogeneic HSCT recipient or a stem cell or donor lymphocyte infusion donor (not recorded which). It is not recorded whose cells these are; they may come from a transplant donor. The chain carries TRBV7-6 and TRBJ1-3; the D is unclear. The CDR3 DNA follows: TGTGCCAGCAGCTCGTTCCGGACTTCTGGAAACACCATATATTTT. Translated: CASSSFRTSGNTIYF.